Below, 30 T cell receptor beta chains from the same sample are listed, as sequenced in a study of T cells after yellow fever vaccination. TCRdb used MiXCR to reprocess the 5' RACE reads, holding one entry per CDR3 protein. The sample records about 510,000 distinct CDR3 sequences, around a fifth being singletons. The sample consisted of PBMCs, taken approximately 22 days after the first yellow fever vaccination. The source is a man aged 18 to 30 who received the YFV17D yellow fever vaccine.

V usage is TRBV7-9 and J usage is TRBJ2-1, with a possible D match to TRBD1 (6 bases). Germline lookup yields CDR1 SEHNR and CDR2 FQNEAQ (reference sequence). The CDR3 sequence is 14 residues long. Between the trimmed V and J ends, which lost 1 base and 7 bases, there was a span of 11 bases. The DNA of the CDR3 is TGTGCCAGCAGCTTAGGGGCAGGGGCGAATGAGCAGTTCTTC. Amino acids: CASSLGAGANEQFF. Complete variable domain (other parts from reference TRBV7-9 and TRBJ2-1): DTGVSQNPRHKITKRGQNVTFRCDPISEHNRLYWYRQTLGQGPEFLTYFQNEAQLEKSRLLSDRFSAERPKGSFSTLEIQRTEQGDSAMYLCASSLGAGANEQFFGPGTRLTVL.

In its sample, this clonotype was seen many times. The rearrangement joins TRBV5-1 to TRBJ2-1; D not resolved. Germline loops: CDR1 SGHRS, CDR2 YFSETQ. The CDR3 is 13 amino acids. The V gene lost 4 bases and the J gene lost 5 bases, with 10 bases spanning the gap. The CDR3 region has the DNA TGCGCCAGCAGCCCGGACGGAGACAATGAGCAGTTCTTC. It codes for CASSPDGDNEQFF.

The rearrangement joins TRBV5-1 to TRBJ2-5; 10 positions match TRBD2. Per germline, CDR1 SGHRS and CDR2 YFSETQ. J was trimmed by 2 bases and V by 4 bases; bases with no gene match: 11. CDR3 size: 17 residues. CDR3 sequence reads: CASSPGRSSGGQETQYF. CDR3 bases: TGCGCCAGCAGCCCGGGCCGTAGTAGCGGGGGGCAAGAGACCCAGTACTTC.

The CDR3 region has the DNA TGTGCCAGCAGTTGGACAGACGGAGATACGCAGTATTTT. Protein product: CASSWTDGDTQYF. V and J are TRBV27 and TRBJ2-3; D is possibly TRBD1 (6 bases). Trimming left V 4 bases short and J 5 bases short, with 10 bases between. The CDR3 spans 13 residues. Per the germline V gene, CDR1 is MNHEY and CDR2 is SMNVEV (reference sequence).

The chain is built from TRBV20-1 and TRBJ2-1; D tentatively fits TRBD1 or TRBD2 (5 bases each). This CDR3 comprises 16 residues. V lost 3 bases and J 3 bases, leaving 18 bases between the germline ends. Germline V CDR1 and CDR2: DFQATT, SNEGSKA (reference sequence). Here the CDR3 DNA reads TGCAGTGCTAGTGGACTGGTAGGGGCATACTACAATGAGCAGTTCTTC. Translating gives CSASGLVGAYYNEQFF.

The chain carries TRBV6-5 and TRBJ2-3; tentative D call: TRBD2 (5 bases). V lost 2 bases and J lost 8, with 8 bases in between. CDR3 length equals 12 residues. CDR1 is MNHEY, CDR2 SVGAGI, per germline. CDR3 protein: CASSYPGSTQYF. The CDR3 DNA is TGTGCCAGCAGTTACCCGGGGAGTACGCAGTATTTT.

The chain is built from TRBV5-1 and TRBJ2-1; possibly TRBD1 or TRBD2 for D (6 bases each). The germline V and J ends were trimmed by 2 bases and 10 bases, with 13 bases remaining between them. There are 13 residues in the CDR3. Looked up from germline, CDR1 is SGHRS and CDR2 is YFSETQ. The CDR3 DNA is TGCGCCAGCAGCTTTGACGGGGGCAGGGAGCAGTTCTTC. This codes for CASSFDGGREQFF.

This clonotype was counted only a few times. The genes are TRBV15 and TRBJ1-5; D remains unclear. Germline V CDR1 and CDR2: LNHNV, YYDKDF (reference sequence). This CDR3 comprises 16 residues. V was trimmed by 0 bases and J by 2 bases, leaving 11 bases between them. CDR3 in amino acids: CATSRDRGFGNQPQHF. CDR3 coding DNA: TGTGCCACCAGCAGAGATCGGGGATTCGGCAATCAGCCCCAGCATTTT.

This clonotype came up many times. CDR3 in amino acids: CASSPGVEQYF. DNA of the CDR3: TGTGCCAGCAGCCCGGGGGTTGAGCAGTACTTC. This sequence joins TRBV7-2 and TRBJ2-7, with D possibly matching TRBD2 (6 bases). CDR3 length: 11 residues. The germline CDR1 and CDR2 sequences are SGHTA and FQGNSA. Trimming cost V 5 bases and J 7 bases, with 9 bases left between them. Based on the CDR3 plus reference TRBV7-2 and TRBJ2-7, the full variable domain is GAGVSQSPSNKVTEKGKDVELRCDPISGHTALYWYRQSLGQGLEFLIYFQGNSAPDKSGLPSDRFSAERTGGSVSTLTIQRTQQEDSAVYLCASSPGVEQYFGPGTRLTVT.

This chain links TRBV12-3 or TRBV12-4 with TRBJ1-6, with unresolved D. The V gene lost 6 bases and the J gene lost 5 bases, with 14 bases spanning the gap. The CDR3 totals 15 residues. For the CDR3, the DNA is TGTGCCAGCAGCCTACTTGACGGAGATAATTCACCCCTCCACTTT. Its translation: CASSLLDGDNSPLHF.

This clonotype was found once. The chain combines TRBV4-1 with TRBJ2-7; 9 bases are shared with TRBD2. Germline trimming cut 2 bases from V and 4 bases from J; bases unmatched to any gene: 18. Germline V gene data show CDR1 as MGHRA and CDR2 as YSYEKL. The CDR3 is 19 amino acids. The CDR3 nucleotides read TGCGCCAGCAGCCAATGGGTCTCGAGCGGGGGGCGGATTTGGTACGAGCAGTACTTC. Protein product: CASSQWVSSGGRIWYEQYF.

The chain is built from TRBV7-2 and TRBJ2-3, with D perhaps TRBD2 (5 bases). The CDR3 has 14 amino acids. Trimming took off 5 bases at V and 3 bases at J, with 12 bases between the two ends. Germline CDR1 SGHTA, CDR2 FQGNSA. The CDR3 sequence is CASSVTRTTDTQYF. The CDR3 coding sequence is TGTGCCAGCAGCGTGACAAGGACTACAGATACGCAGTATTTT.

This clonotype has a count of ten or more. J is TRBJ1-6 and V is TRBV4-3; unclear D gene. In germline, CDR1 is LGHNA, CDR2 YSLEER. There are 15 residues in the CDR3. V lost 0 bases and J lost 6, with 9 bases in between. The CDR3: CASSQERVINSPLHF. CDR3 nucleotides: TGCGCCAGCAGCCAAGAGCGAGTGATTAATTCACCCCTCCACTTT.

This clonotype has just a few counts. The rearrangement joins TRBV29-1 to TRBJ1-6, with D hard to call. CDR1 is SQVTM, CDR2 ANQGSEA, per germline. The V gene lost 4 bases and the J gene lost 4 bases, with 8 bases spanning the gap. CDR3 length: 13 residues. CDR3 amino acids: CSVGDSYNSPLHF. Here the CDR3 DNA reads TGCAGCGTTGGGGATAGTTATAATTCACCCCTCCACTTT.

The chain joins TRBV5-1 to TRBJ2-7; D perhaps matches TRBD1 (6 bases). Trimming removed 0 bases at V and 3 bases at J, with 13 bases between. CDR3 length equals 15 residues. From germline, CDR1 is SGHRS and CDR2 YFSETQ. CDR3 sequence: CASSLAAGARYEQYV. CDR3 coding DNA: TGCGCCAGCAGCTTGGCAGCAGGGGCCCGCTACGAGCAGTACGTC.

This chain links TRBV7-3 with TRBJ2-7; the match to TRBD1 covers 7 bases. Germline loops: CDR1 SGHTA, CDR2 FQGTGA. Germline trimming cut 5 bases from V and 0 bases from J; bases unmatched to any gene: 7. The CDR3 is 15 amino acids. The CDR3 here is CASSRTGQPSYEQYF. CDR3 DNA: TGTGCCAGCAGCAGAACGGGACAGCCCTCCTACGAGCAGTACTTC.

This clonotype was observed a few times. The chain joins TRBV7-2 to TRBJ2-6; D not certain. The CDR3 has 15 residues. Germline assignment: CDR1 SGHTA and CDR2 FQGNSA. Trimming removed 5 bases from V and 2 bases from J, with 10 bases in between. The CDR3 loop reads CASSIQRTGANVLTF. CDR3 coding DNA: TGTGCCAGCAGCATACAGAGAACTGGGGCCAACGTCCTGACTTTC.

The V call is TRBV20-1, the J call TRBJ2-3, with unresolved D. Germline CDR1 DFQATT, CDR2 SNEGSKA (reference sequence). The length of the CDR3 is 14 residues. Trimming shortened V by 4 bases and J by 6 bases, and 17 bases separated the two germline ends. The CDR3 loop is CSATDLLRVDTQYF. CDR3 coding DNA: TGCAGTGCTACTGACCTCCTTCGTGTGGATACGCAGTATTTT.

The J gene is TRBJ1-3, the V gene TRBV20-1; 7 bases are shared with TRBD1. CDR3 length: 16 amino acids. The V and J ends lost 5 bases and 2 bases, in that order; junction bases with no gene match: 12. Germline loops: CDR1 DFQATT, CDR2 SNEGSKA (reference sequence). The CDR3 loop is CSAGPPHRGTGNTIYF. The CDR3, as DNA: TGCAGTGCTGGACCCCCTCACAGGGGAACTGGAAACACCATATATTTT.

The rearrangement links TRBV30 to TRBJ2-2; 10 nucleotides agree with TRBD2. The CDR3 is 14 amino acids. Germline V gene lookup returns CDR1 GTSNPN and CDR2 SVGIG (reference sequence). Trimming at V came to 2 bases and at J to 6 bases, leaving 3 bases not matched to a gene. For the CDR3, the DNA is TGTGCCTGGAGTCTGGGACTAGCGTCCGGGGAGCTGTTTTTT. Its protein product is CAWSLGLASGELFF.

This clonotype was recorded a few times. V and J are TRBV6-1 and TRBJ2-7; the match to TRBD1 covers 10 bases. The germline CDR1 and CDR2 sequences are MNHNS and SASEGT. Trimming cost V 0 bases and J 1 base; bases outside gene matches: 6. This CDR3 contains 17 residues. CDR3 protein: CASSEAGQGFASYEQYF. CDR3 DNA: TGTGCCAGCAGTGAAGCGGGACAGGGGTTTGCGTCCTACGAGCAGTACTTC.

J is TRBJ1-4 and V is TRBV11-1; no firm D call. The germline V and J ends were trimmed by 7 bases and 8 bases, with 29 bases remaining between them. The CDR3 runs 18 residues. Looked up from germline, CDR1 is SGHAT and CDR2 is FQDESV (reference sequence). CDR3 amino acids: CASTTTDLTTSKGEKLFF. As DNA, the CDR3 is TGTGCCAGCACCACAACCGACCTAACCACCAGTAAAGGGGAAAAACTGTTTTTT.

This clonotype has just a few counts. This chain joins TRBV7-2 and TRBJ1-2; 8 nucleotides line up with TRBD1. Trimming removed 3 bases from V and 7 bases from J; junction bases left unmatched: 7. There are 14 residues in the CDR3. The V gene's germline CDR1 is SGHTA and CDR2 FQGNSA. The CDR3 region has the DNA TGTGCCAGCAGCTTCCCAGGGGGCGTACGTGGCTACACCTTC. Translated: CASSFPGGVRGYTF.

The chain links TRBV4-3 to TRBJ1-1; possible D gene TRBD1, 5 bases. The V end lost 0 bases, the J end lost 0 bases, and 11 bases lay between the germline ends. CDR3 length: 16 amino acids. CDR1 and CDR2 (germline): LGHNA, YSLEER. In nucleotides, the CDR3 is TGCGCCAGCAGCCAAGAAAGGGCAGGGCTGAACACTGAAGCTTTCTTT. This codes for CASSQERAGLNTEAFF.

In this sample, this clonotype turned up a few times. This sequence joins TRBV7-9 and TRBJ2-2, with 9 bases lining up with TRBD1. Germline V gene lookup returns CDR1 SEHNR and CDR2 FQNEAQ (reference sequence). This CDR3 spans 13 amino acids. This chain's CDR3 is CVAGTGRTGELFF. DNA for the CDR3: TGTGTTGCCGGGACAGGGAGAACCGGGGAGCTGTTTTTT. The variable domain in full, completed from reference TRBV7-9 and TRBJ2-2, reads DTGVSQNPRHKITKRGQNVTFRCDPISEHNRLYWYRQTLGQGPEFLTYFQNEAQLEKSRLLSDRFSAERPKGSFSTLEIQRTEQGDSAMYLCVAGTGRTGELFFGEGSRLTVL.

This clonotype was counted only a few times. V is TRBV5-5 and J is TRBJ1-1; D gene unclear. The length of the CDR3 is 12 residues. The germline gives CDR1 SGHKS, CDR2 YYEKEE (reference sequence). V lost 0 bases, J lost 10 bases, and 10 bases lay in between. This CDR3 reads CASSLGKEAAFF. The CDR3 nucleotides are TGTGCCAGCAGCTTGGGGAAGGAGGCAGCTTTCTTT.

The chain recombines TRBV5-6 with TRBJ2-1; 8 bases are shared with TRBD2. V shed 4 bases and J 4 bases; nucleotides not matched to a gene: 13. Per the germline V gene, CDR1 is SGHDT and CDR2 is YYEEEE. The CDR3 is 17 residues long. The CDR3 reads CASSRIRSGGPYNEQFF. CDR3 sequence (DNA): TGTGCCAGCAGCCGGATTAGGAGCGGGGGACCATACAATGAGCAGTTCTTC.

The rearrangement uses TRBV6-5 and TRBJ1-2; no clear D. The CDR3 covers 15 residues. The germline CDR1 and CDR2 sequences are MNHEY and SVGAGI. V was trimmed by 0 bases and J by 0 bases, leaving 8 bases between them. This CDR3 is CASSYSSGSNYGYTF. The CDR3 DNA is TGTGCCAGCAGTTACTCCAGCGGATCTAACTATGGCTACACCTTC.

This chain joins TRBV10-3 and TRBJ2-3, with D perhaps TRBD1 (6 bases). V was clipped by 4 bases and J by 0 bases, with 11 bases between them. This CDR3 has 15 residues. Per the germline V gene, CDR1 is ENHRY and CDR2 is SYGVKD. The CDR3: CAISGGDNSTDTQYF. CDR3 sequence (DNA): TGTGCCATCAGTGGAGGGGACAATAGCACAGATACGCAGTATTTT.

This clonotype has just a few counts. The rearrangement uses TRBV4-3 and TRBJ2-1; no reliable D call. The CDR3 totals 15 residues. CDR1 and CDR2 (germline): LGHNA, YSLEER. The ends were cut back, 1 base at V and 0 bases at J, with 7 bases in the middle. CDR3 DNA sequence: TGCGCCAGCAGCCAAGCAAGGATCTCCTACAATGAGCAGTTCTTC. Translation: CASSQARISYNEQFF.